This T cell receptor (beta chain) derives from a study of CD8 T cells in Susac syndrome. A word on this clonotype: Its antigen is undetermined.

When the RNA was reverse transcribed, random hexamers were used with an input of roughly 0.45 to 1 ug. A single record per CDR3 protein comes from TCRdb applying MiXCR to the immunoSEQ multiplex PCR reads. The table includes about 60,000 distinct CDR3 sequences, around nine tenths detected once. V dropped 3 bases and J dropped 7 bases, with 18 bases sitting between them. This CDR3 has 15 amino acids. CDR1 and CDR2 from the germline V gene are MGHRA and YSYEKL. Study-level points and caveats: As the study acknowledged, the number of individuals in its TCR sequencing and HLA analysis was relatively small.

From blood CD8+ and CD4+ T cells, TCR beta sequences were generated. The CD8+ and CD4+ T cells were negatively isolated, with the TEMRA cells enriched by FACS. This receptor was identified in a human donor in good health. Material for sequencing was CD8+ T cells from PBMCs. This chain uses TRBV4-1 with TRBJ1-1; D might be TRBD1 (6 bases). The CDR3 sequence: CASSHNQGTRGEAFF. The DNA of the CDR3 is TGCGCCAGCAGCCATAACCAGGGGACCCGTGGTGAAGCTTTCTTT.